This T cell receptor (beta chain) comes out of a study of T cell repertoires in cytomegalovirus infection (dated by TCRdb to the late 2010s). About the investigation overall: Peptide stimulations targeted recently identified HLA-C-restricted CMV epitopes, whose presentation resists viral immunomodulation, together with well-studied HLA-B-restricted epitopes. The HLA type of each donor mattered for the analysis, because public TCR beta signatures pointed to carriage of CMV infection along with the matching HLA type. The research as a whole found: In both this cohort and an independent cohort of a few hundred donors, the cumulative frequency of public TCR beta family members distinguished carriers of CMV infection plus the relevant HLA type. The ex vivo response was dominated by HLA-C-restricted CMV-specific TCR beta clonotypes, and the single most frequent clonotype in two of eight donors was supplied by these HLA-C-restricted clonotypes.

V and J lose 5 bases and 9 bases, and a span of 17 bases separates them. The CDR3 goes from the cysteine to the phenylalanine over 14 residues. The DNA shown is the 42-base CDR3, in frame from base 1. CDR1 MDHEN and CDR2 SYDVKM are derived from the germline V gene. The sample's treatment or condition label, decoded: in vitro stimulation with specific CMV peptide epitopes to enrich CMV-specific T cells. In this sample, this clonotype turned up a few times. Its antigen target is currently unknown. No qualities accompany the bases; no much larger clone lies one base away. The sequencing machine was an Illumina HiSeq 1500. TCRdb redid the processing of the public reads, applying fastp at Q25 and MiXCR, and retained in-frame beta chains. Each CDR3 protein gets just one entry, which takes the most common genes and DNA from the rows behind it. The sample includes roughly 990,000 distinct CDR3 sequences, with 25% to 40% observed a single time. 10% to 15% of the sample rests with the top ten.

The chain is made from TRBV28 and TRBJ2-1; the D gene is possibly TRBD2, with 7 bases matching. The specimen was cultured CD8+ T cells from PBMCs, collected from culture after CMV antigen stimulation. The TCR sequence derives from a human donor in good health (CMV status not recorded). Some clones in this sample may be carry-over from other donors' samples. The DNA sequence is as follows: TGTGCCAGCAGTCCCCAACGGGGGGCCGTTGAGCAGTTCTTC. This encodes CASSPQRGAVEQFF.